Presented here are 15 T cell receptor beta chains from one specimen sequenced in a study of response to subunit inactivated influenza vaccine. TCRdb reanalysed the RT-PCR reads using MiXCR and keeps one entry per CDR3 protein. The sample carries hundreds of thousands of distinct CDR3 sequences, around a sixth recorded once. The material sequenced was PBMCs from blood, taken less than 13 days after vaccination. The receptors were sampled from a man aged 50-60 years who received an inactivated influenza vaccine.

This clonotype was seen only a few times. The gene calls are TRBV6-1 and TRBJ2-1; 8 bases map to TRBD2. With 6 bases clipped from V and 2 bases from J, the junction kept 9 bases outside the gene matches. Germline assignment: CDR1 MNHNS and CDR2 SASEGT. The CDR3 length is 16 residues. The CDR3 loop is CASSPLGAGAYNEQFF. Here the CDR3 DNA reads TGTGCCAGCAGCCCCCTAGGAGCGGGAGCCTACAATGAGCAGTTCTTC.

This clonotype showed up just a few times. The chain is built from TRBV9 and TRBJ2-3, with D perhaps matching TRBD1 or TRBD2 (5 bases each). Germline loops: CDR1 SGDLS, CDR2 YYNGEE. V was clipped by 0 bases and J by 1 base, with 9 bases between them. The CDR3 loop spans 15 amino acids. CDR3 sequence (DNA): TGTGCCAGCAGCGTAGAGGGGACCCGCACAGATACGCAGTATTTT. Translated: CASSVEGTRTDTQYF.

This clonotype has a handful of counts. This chain uses TRBV20-1 with TRBJ2-4; a possible D gene is TRBD2 (6 bases). This CDR3 region has 15 residues. V lost 7 bases and J 4 bases, leaving 20 bases between the germline ends. CDR1 and CDR2 (germline): DFQATT, SNEGSKA (reference sequence). CDR3 in DNA: TGCAGTGACAAGTTCCAGGGAGGAGTTAAAAACATTCAGTACTTC. Translated, it gives CSDKFQGGVKNIQYF.

The CDR3 DNA reads TGTGCCAGCAGCTTAGTTGCTAGCTCTAGCACAGATACGCAGTATTTT. It codes for CASSLVASSSTDTQYF. The chain uses TRBV7-2 and TRBJ2-3; a possible D gene is TRBD2 (5 bases). Trimming pared 1 base from V and 0 bases from J, leaving 11 bases between. The CDR3 is 16 amino acids. CDR1 is SGHTA and CDR2 is FQGNSA in the germline V gene.

The V call is TRBV18, the J call TRBJ2-5; no clear D. Germline V gives CDR1 KGHSH, CDR2 LQKENI. The V end lost 0 bases, the J end lost 3 bases, and 8 bases lay between the germline ends. This CDR3 is built from 14 residues. The CDR3 loop is CASSPPMQEETQYF. CDR3 in DNA: TGTGCCAGCTCACCACCGATGCAAGAAGAGACCCAGTACTTC.

This clonotype was detected a few times. The chain employs TRBV7-9 and TRBJ1-1; a possible D gene is TRBD1 (5 bases). Germline V gene lookup returns CDR1 SEHNR and CDR2 FQNEAQ (reference sequence). V lost 5 bases and J 6 bases, leaving 16 bases between the germline ends. The CDR3 is made up of 14 amino acids. The CDR3 sequence: CASSPGTGAPEAFF. The CDR3, as DNA: TGTGCCAGCAGCCCCGGGACCGGGGCCCCTGAAGCTTTCTTT.

The V call is TRBV29-1, the J call TRBJ2-3; 11 bases fit TRBD2. From germline, CDR1 is SQVTM and CDR2 ANQGSEA. The CDR3 contains 18 residues. J lost 2 bases, V lost 7 bases, and 17 bases had no gene match. The CDR3 loop is CSGRIAGGLILFTDTQYF. CDR3 nucleotide sequence: TGCAGCGGGAGAATAGCGGGAGGGCTAATTCTCTTCACAGATACGCAGTATTTT.

This clonotype appeared a few times. V usage is TRBV20-1 and J usage is TRBJ2-1, with TRBD2 as a possible D gene (7 bases). The CDR3 is 14 amino acids. CDR1 is DFQATT and CDR2 is SNEGSKA in the germline V gene (reference sequence). V was pared by 3 bases and J by 7 bases, with 16 bases between. CDR3 sequence reads: CSASGGLSLNEQFF. In nucleotides, the CDR3 is TGCAGTGCTAGCGGGGGGCTCTCTCTGAATGAGCAGTTCTTC.

This clonotype was detected a few times. The V gene is TRBV27, the J gene TRBJ2-1, with TRBD1 matching over 7 bases. This CDR3 has 11 residues. After removal of 0 bases from V and 15 bases from J, the junction contained 2 bases not matched to a gene. Germline lookup yields CDR1 MNHEY and CDR2 SMNVEV (reference sequence). Here the CDR3 reads CASSLSGGLFF. As DNA, the CDR3 is TGTGCCAGCAGTTTATCAGGGGGCTTGTTCTTC.

This clonotype has more than one count but fewer than ten. The rearrangement uses TRBV20-1 and TRBJ2-2; D unclear. The CDR3 loop spans 13 amino acids. V dropped 3 bases and J dropped 6 bases, with 11 bases sitting between them. The germline V gene has CDR1 DFQATT and CDR2 SNEGSKA (reference sequence). DNA of the CDR3: TGCAGTGCTAGTCAAGTACCGGCCGGGGAGCTGTTTTTT. It yields the protein CSASQVPAGELFF.

A few counts support this clonotype. Mismatch with germline at one junction end may stem from a read error. The CDR3 DNA is TGTGCCAGCAGCCTAGAGCCCCCTGCGGCTCAGGAGACCCAGTACTTC. It specifies CASSLEPPAAQETQYF. This chain joins TRBV11-2 and TRBJ2-5; no clear D gene. The CDR3 is 16 residues long. Germline V gene data show CDR1 as SGHAT and CDR2 as FQNNGV.

The CDR3 sequence is CASSPETSGSPGATQYF. CDR3 in DNA: TGCGCCAGCAGCCCTGAGACTAGCGGGAGCCCCGGAGCTACGCAGTATTTT. This chain uses TRBV5-1 with TRBJ2-3; 12 bases map to TRBD2. The trim removed 4 bases at V and 8 bases at J, leaving 14 bases unmatched. CDR3 length: 17 residues. CDR1 and CDR2 from the germline V gene are SGHRS and YFSETQ.

This clonotype showed up many times. The chain couples TRBV5-5 to TRBJ2-1; possibly TRBD2 for D (5 bases). The CDR3 totals 12 residues. The ends were cut back, 5 bases at V and 8 bases at J, with 11 bases in the middle. Germline assignment: CDR1 SGHKS and CDR2 YYEKEE (reference sequence). In DNA, the CDR3 is TGTGCCAGCAGTTCAGCGGTTTATGAGCAGTTCTTC. Protein product: CASSSAVYEQFF.

This clonotype was observed a few times. The chain carries TRBV20-1 and TRBJ2-5, with 7 nucleotides matching TRBD2. Germline V gene lookup returns CDR1 DFQATT and CDR2 SNEGSKA (reference sequence). Trimming at V came to 6 bases and at J to 5 bases, leaving 6 bases not matched to a gene. The CDR3 runs to 12 residues. CDR3 residues: CSANGGVETQYF. The CDR3 nucleotides are TGCAGTGCCAATGGGGGGGTGGAGACCCAGTACTTC.

The chain couples TRBV5-1 to TRBJ1-2; maybe TRBD1 (5 bases). V lost 0 bases and J 9 bases, leaving 9 bases between the germline ends. The CDR3 is made up of 12 amino acids. Germline V gives CDR1 SGHRS, CDR2 YFSETQ. Here the CDR3 DNA reads TGCGCCAGCAGCTTGGGGGAGGGGAGCTACACCTTC. This encodes CASSLGEGSYTF.